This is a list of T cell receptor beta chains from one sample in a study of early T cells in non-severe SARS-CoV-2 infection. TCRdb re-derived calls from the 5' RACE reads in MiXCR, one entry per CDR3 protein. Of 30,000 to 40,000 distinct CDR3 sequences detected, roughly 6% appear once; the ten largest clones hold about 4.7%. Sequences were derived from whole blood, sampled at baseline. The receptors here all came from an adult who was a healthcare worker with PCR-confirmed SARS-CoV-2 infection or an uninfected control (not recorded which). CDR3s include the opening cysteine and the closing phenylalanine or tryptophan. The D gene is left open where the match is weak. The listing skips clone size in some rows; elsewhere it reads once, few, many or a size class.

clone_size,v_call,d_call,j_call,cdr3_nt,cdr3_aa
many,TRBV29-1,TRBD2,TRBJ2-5,TGCAGCGCGCGGGGGAAGCAAGAGACCCAGTACTTC,CSARGKQETQYF
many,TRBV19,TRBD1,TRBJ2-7,TGTGCCAGTAGTAGCGGGACAGGGGGCCACGAGCAGTACTTC,CASSSGTGGHEQYF
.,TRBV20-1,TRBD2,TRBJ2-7,TGCAGTGCCCAATCTAGCGGGACCTACGAGCAGTACTTC,CSAQSSGTYEQYF
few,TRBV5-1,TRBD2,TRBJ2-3,TGCGCCAGCAGCCCGGGGACTAGCGGGAAGGGCGCAGATACGCAGTATTTT,CASSPGTSGKGADTQYF
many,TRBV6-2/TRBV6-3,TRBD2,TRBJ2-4,TGTGCCAGCAACCGAGCGGGGGGCTACATTCAGTACTTC,CASNRAGGYIQYF
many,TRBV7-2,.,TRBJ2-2,TGTGCCAGCAGCTTCAGGACAACCACCGGGGAGCTGTTTTTT,CASSFRTTTGELFF
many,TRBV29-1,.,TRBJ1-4,TGCAGCGTTGGTGCGGCAGTAACTAATGAAAAACTGTTTTTT,CSVGAAVTNEKLFF
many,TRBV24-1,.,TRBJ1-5,TGTGCCACCAGTGATTCCCTCGGACAGCCAAATCAGCCCCAGCATTTT,CATSDSLGQPNQPQHF
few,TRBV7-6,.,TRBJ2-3,TGTGCCAGCAGATCAGGGAGCCGCCTTAGCACAGATACGCAGTATTTT,CASRSGSRLSTDTQYF
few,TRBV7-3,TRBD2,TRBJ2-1,TGTGCCAGCAGCTGGGCCGGGACTAGCGGGGGCGTCCCCAATGAGCAGTTCTTC,CASSWAGTSGGVPNEQFF
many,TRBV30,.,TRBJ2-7,TGTGCCTGGACCCCGGCAGCTCTACCCTACGAGCAGTACTTC,CAWTPAALPYEQYF
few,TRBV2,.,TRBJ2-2,TGTGCCAGCAATTCGGTGGGACCCACCGGGGAGCTGTTTTTT,CASNSVGPTGELFF
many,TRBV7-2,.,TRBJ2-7,TGTGCCAGCAGCTTATCCTTTAGGGGCGCGGGGGAGCAGTACTTC,CASSLSFRGAGEQYF
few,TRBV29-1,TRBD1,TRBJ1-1,TGCAGCGTTAGACAGGGAGGCACTGAAGCTTTCTTT,CSVRQGGTEAFF
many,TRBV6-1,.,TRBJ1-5,TGTGCCAGCATTGCGGGGAGGCCCCTTCAGCCCCAGCATTTT,CASIAGRPLQPQHF
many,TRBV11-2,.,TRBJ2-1,TGTGCCAGCAGCTTAGATAGTAGTCACTACAATGAGCAGTTCTTC,CASSLDSSHYNEQFF
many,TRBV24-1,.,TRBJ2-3,TGTGCCACCAGTGACGGGGGGACAGCCTTTAGCACAGATACGCAGTATTTT,CATSDGGTAFSTDTQYF
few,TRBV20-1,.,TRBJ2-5,TGCAGTGCCCCTAAATGGGAGACCCAGTACTTC,CSAPKWETQYF
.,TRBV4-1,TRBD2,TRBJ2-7,TGCGCCAGCAGCCAAGATAGCGGGAGGGCCGCTTCAAGAGACGAGCAGTACTTC,CASSQDSGRAASRDEQYF
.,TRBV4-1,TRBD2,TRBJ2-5,TGCGCCAGCAGCCAAGGGACTAGACAAGAGACCCAGTACTTC,CASSQGTRQETQYF
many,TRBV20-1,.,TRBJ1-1,TGCAGTGCCGATACCGGGACCCTGAGGGGCACTGAAGCTTTCTTT,CSADTGTLRGTEAFF
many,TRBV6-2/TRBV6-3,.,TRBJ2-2,TGTGCCAGCAGCCCAACCGGGGAGCTGTTTTTT,CASSPTGELFF
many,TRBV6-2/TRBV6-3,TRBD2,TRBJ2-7,TGTGCCAGCAATGGACTAGCGGGGGGTCGCTCCTACGAGCAGTACTTC,CASNGLAGGRSYEQYF
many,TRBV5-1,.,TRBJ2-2,TGCGCCAGCAGCCGCTCCGGGACAAAGAACACCGGGGAGCTGTTTTTT,CASSRSGTKNTGELFF
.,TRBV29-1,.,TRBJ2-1,TGCAGCGTTTGGGAGAATGAGCAGTTCTTC,CSVWENEQFF
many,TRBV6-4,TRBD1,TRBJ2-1,TGTGCCAGCAGTGACAGGACAGGGGGCAATGAGCAGTTCTTC,CASSDRTGGNEQFF
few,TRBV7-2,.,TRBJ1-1,TGTGCCAGCACCCTTGTTTGGATGAACACTGAAGCTTTCTTT,CASTLVWMNTEAFF
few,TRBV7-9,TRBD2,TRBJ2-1,TGTGCCAGCAGCTTAGACGAAAGCGGGACCGAAGAGCAGTTCTTC,CASSLDESGTEEQFF
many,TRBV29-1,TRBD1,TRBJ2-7,TGCAGCGTCCGGGACAGGGATGTGTCCTACGAGCAGTACTTC,CSVRDRDVSYEQYF
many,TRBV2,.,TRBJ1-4,TGTGCCAGCAAGCGGACAGAGGCAACTAATGAAAAACTGTTTTTT,CASKRTEATNEKLFF
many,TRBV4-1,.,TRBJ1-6,TGCGCCAGCAGCCGCTCAAGCCGGGTAGTAACTTCACCCCTCCACTTT,CASSRSSRVVTSPLHF
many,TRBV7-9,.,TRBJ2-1,TGTGCCAGCAGCCTAGACCTGATAACTCGCAATGAGCAGTTCTTC,CASSLDLITRNEQFF
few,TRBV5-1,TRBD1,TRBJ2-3,TGCGCCAGCAGCTTGGACAGGGGGCGTGATACGCAGTATTTT,CASSLDRGRDTQYF
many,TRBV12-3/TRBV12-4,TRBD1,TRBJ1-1,TGTGCCAGCAGGCGGGTGGGGGACAGGAGGAACACTGAAGCTTTCTTT,CASRRVGDRRNTEAFF
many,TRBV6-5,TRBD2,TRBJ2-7,TGTGCCAGCAGTTATGCCGGGACTAGCGGGACCCCTCCCTACGAGCAGTACTTC,CASSYAGTSGTPPYEQYF
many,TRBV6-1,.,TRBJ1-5,TGTGCCAGCACCCTAACGGTGTCTAAGAATCAGCCCCAGCATTTT,CASTLTVSKNQPQHF
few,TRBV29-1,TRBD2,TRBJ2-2,TGCAGCGTTCGGACTAGCGGCACCGGGGAGCTGTTTTTT,CSVRTSGTGELFF
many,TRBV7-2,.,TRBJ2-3,TGTGCCAGCAGCTTAATTGTAGCGATGGGAACAGATACGCAGTATTTT,CASSLIVAMGTDTQYF
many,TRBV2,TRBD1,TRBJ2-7,TGTGCCAGCAGTTTCCGACAGGGTCTTTCCTACGAGCAGTACTTC,CASSFRQGLSYEQYF
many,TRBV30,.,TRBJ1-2,TGTGCCTGGACCGCCGACAGGAACTATGGCTACACCTTC,CAWTADRNYGYTF
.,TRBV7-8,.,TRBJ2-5,TGTGCCAGCAGCTTAACGGCGGTTCAAGAGACCCAGTACTTC,CASSLTAVQETQYF
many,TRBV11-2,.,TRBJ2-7,TGTGCCAGCAGCCTCCTGGGGTTATTTTACGAGCAGTACTTC,CASSLLGLFYEQYF
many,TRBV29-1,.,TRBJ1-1,TGCAGCGCCCTAGGTGGCAGGATGAACACTGAAGCTTTCTTT,CSALGGRMNTEAFF
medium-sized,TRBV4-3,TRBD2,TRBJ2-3,TGCGCCAGCAGCCAAGGAAGACTAGCGGGGGGTACGCAGTATTTT,CASSQGRLAGGTQYF
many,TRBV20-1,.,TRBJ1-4,TGCAGTGCTAGCCTGTCGACAACGAGTGAAAAACTGTTTTTT,CSASLSTTSEKLFF
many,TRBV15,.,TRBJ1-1,TGTGCCACCAGCAGAGATGTGAGTAACCGGGAAGCTTTCTTT,CATSRDVSNREAFF
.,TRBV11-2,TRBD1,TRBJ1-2,TGTGCCAGCAGCTTAGCAGGGGGGGCTAGCTATGGCTACACCTTC,CASSLAGGASYGYTF
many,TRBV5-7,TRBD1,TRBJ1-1,TGTGCCAGCAGAAGAAGGATCCGACAGGGAGGAGTGTGGACTGAAGCTTTCTTT,CASRRRIRQGGVWTEAFF
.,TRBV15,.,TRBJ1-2,TGTGCCACCAACAGTCCGGGGAGGCTTGAGGGACACTATGGCTACACCTTC,CATNSPGRLEGHYGYTF
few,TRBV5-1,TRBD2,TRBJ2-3,TGCGCCAGCAGCTCTGATCCTAGCGGGAGAAACACAGATACGCAGTATTTT,CASSSDPSGRNTDTQYF
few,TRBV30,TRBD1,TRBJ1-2,TGTGCCTGGGGACAGGGGATTAACTATGGCTACACCTTC,CAWGQGINYGYTF